The 12 T cell receptor beta chains below come from one sample, sequenced in a study of cytomegalovirus exposure and HLA in healthy donors. Using immunoSEQ multiplex PCR, the repertoire was profiled, and TCRdb retains in-frame clones only, with some absent. This table holds about 240,000 clones, roughly 89% found once. The sequenced sample was PBMCs. Receptor source: a man younger than 35 in good health and CMV-seronegative.

The sample holds a few counts of this clone. The CDR3 sequence: CASSLTGARENSPLHF. CDR3 DNA sequence: TGTGCCAGCAGCCTTACGGGGGCGCGGGAGAATTCACCCCTCCACTTT. The chain employs TRBV9 and TRBJ1-6, with D perhaps TRBD1 (6 bases). CDR1 is SGDLS, CDR2 YYNGEE, per germline. This CDR3 is built from 16 residues. Trimming left V 4 bases short and J 7 bases short, with 18 bases between.

A few counts support this clone. This chain connects TRBV4-3 to TRBJ2-3; 7 nucleotides match TRBD2. Looked up from germline, CDR1 is LGHNA and CDR2 is YSLEER. There are 16 residues in the CDR3. After removal of 0 bases from V and 6 bases from J, the junction contained 9 bases not matched to a gene. The CDR3: CASSQDWGRAADTQYF. The CDR3 region has the DNA TGCGCCAGCAGCCAAGATTGGGGGAGGGCCGCGGATACGCAGTATTTT.

The chain employs TRBV15 and TRBJ1-6; 8 bases fit TRBD1. Germline lookup yields CDR1 LNHNV and CDR2 YYDKDF (reference sequence). CDR3 length: 16 amino acids. Germline trimming cut 5 bases from V and 8 bases from J; bases unmatched to any gene: 11. CDR3 loop: CATSGSPGTGHSPLHF. CDR3 DNA sequence: TGTGCCACCAGCGGAAGTCCCGGGACAGGCCATTCACCCCTCCACTTT.

The chain employs TRBV7-9 and TRBJ1-4, with 7 bases that match TRBD1. The length of the CDR3 is 16 residues. V dropped 5 bases and J dropped 0; count of bases not matched to a gene: 6. Germline lookup yields CDR1 SEHNR and CDR2 FQNEAQ (reference sequence). CDR3 amino acids: CASSLEGAATNEKLFF. CDR3 coding DNA: TGTGCCAGCAGCCTAGAGGGGGCCGCAACTAATGAAAAACTGTTTTTT. The complete variable domain, with remaining parts taken from reference TRBV7-9 and TRBJ1-4, reads DTGVSQNPRHKITKRGQNVTFRCDPISEHNRLYWYRQTLGQGPEFLTYFQNEAQLEKSRLLSDRFSAERPKGSFSTLEIQRTEQGDSAMYLCASSLEGAATNEKLFFGSGTQLSVL.

The V call is TRBV28, the J call TRBJ2-2; 10 positions match TRBD1. This CDR3 is 14 amino acids long. From germline, CDR1 is MDHEN and CDR2 SYDVKM. Unmatched junction bases numbered 6, after V lost 10 bases and J lost 4 bases. The CDR3 region has the DNA TGTGCCATTAAGGGACAGGGGTCCACCGGGGAGCTGTTTTTT. Translating it yields CAIKGQGSTGELFF.

This clone was seen more than once but under ten times. The rearrangement uses TRBV28 and TRBJ2-7; no reliable D call. CDR1 is MDHEN, CDR2 SYDVKM, per germline. Trimming took off 7 bases at V and 3 bases at J, with 7 bases between the two ends. CDR3 length: 11 residues. CDR3 DNA sequence: TGTGCCAGCAATACCGGCTACGAGCAGTACTTC. Its translation is CASNTGYEQYF. The whole variable domain, filled in from reference TRBV28 and TRBJ2-7, reads DVKVTQSSRYLVKRTGEKVFLECVQDMDHENMFWYRQDPGLGLRLIYFSYDVKMKEKGDIPEGYSVSREKKERFSLILESASTNQTSMYLCASNTGYEQYFGPGTRLTVT.

The chain has TRBV5-1 and TRBJ1-2; no firm D call. Germline V gene lookup returns CDR1 SGHRS and CDR2 YFSETQ. The CDR3 has 14 residues. V lost 2 bases and J lost 6, with 14 bases in between. CDR3 protein: CASSFPGGGDGYTF. DNA for the CDR3: TGCGCCAGCAGCTTCCCCGGCGGCGGGGATGGCTACACCTTC. The full variable domain, its missing parts supplied by reference TRBV5-1 and TRBJ1-2, is KAGVTQTPRYLIKTRGQQVTLSCSPISGHRSVSWYQQTPGQGLQFLFEYFSETQRNKGNFPGRFSGRQFSNSRSEMNVSTLELGDSALYLCASSFPGGGDGYTFGSGTRLTVV.

This chain connects TRBV10-3 to TRBJ1-2, with D possibly being TRBD1 (5 bases). The CDR3 has 12 residues. Trimming removed 5 bases at V and 6 bases at J, with 10 bases between. Germline CDR1 ENHRY, CDR2 SYGVKD. The CDR3 region is CAISPQGDGYTF. In DNA, the CDR3 is TGTGCCATCAGTCCTCAGGGTGATGGCTACACCTTC.

The rearrangement joins TRBV18 to TRBJ2-7; 11 bases agree with TRBD2. CDR3 length: 14 amino acids. The germline V gene encodes CDR1 KGHSH and CDR2 LQKENI. Trimming at V came to 6 bases and at J to 3 bases, leaving 4 bases not matched to a gene. In nucleotides, the CDR3 is TGTGCCAGCTCCCCCGGGACTAGCGGCTACGAGCAGTACTTC. This sequence encodes CASSPGTSGYEQYF. The full variable domain, in which reference TRBV18 and TRBJ2-7 provide the parts outside the CDR3, is NAGVMQNPRHLVRRRGQEARLRCSPMKGHSHVYWYRQLPEEGLKFMVYLQKENIIDESGMPKERFSAEFPKEGPSILRIQQVVRGDSAAYFCASSPGTSGYEQYFGPGTRLTVT.

V is TRBV5-4 and J is TRBJ2-2, with no clear D. The germline V gene has CDR1 SGHNT and CDR2 YYREEE (reference sequence). V was pared by 4 bases and J by 4 bases, with 17 bases between. The CDR3 covers 16 residues. CDR3 region: CASSPEWAAPTGELFF. CDR3 sequence (DNA): TGTGCCAGCAGCCCCGAATGGGCAGCCCCCACCGGGGAGCTGTTTTTT.

The rearrangement joins TRBV7-9 to TRBJ1-5, with D possibly being TRBD1 (5 bases). Germline assignment: CDR1 SEHNR and CDR2 FQNEAQ (reference sequence). There are 14 residues in the CDR3. Trimming left V 4 bases short and J 2 bases short, with 9 bases between. Written as DNA, the CDR3 is TGTGCCAGCAGCTCGACAGTCGGCAATCAGCCCCAGCATTTT. Its translation is CASSSTVGNQPQHF.

The rearrangement uses TRBV5-4 and TRBJ2-1, with 9 nucleotides matching TRBD1. The trim removed 5 bases at V and 4 bases at J, leaving 7 bases unmatched. The CDR3 is 15 amino acids. CDR1 is SGHNT and CDR2 is YYREEE in the germline V gene (reference sequence). CDR3 amino acids: CASSRDRAMYNEQFF. The CDR3 DNA follows: TGTGCCAGCAGTCGGGACAGGGCGATGTACAATGAGCAGTTCTTC. Full variable domain (remainder filled in from reference TRBV5-4 and TRBJ2-1): ETGVTQSPTHLIKTRGQQVTLRCSSQSGHNTVSWYQQALGQGPQFIFQYYREEENGRGNFPPRFSGLQFPNYSSELNVNALELDDSALYLCASSRDRAMYNEQFFGPGTRLTVL.